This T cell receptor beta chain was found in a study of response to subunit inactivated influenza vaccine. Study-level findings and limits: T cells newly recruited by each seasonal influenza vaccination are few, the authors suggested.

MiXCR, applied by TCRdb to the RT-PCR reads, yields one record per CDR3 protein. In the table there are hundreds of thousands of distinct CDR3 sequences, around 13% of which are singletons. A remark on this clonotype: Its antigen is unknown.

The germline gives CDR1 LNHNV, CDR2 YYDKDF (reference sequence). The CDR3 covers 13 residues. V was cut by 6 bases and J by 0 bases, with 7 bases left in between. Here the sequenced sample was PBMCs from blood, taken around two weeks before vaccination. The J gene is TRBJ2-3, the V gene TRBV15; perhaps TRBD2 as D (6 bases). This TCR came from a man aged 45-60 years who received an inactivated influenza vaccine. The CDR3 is CATRGTSTDTQYF. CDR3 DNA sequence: TGTGCCACCAGGGGGACTAGCACAGATACGCAGTATTTT. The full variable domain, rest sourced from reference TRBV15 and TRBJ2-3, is DAMVIQNPRYQVTQFGKPVTLSCSQTLNHNVMYWYQQKSSQAPKLLFHYYDKDFNNEADTPDNFQSRRPNTSFCFLDIRSPGLGDTAMYLCATRGTSTDTQYFGPGTRLTVL.